The T cell receptor (beta chain) described here comes from a study of blood T cell repertoires in COVID-19. Turning to the study itself: Collection of acute and convalescent COVID-19 samples took place in the United States, Italy and Spain.

V dropped 5 bases and J dropped 2; count of bases not matched to a gene: 5. Germline assignment: CDR1 SGHTA and CDR2 FQGNSA. The CDR3 has 15 residues. Authors' methods: Amplification of reference gene primers provided the estimated nucleated cell counts. The repertoire was sequenced with immunoSEQ multiplex PCR; TCRdb's copy has only in-frame clones and lacks some. V and J calls and clone size follow that table, whereas D and trimming were derived from the DNA. Of some 94,000 clones listed, about four fifths were seen once; the top ten hold under 2%. The material sequenced was peripheral blood. This clonotype originated in a man aged 65-85 years with active or convalescent COVID-19. V usage is TRBV7-2 and J usage is TRBJ1-2, with TRBD1 matching 10 bases. The CDR3 loop reads CASSPRTGGNYGYTF. The CDR3 DNA is TGTGCCAGCAGCCCCCGGACAGGGGGAAACTATGGCTACACCTTC. Supplemented by reference TRBV7-2 and TRBJ1-2, the full variable domain reads GAGVSQSPSNKVTEKGKDVELRCDPISGHTALYWYRQSLGQGLEFLIYFQGNSAPDKSGLPSDRFSAERTGGSVSTLTIQRTQQEDSAVYLCASSPRTGGNYGYTFGSGTRLTVV.